This T cell receptor beta chain was captured in a study of T-cell memory formation after mild COVID-19. Constant-segment-primed 5'RACE gave TCR alpha and TCR beta cDNA libraries with sample barcodes and UMIs. TCRdb recomputed calls from the 5' RACE reads with MiXCR, one row per CDR3 protein. The sample yields approximately 350,000 distinct CDR3 sequences, approximately 12% seen once. This clonotype was observed a few times. Trimming pared 0 bases from V and 8 bases from J, leaving 15 bases between. Germline V gene lookup returns CDR1 SGHRS and CDR2 YFSETQ. The CDR3 loop spans 15 amino acids. The V and J genes are TRBV5-1 and TRBJ2-1, with D maybe TRBD2 (6 bases). Sequencing was performed on PBMCs or a T cell subset sorted from them (not recorded which). The receptor was isolated from a man aged 18-30 years who had mild COVID-19 (a few samples of this study predate the infection). Cell type and time point are not known. For the CDR3, the DNA is TGCGCCAGCAGCTTGGGCGGGGACGGGCTGGATGAGCAGTTCTTC. Its translation: CASSLGGDGLDEQFF.